The TCR beta chain under discussion was sequenced for a study of shared clonotypes between healthy human individuals. Study overall: With ages of 18 to 49, the donors were two women and a few men.

Running of the assay took place at deep level. The repertoire was sequenced with immunoSEQ multiplex PCR; TCRdb's copy has only in-frame clones and lacks some. Found here are roughly 2.4 million clones, 95% of them singletons; the top ten hold roughly 0.13%. Germline V CDR1 and CDR2: SEHNR, FQNEAQ (reference sequence). Trimming removed 1 base from V and 3 bases from J; junction bases left unmatched: 5. The CDR3 contains 16 residues. Subsets obtained from CD4+ cells comprised CD45RA+ naive and CD45RA-negative memory cells. As concerns this clone: Its matching antigen is unknown.

Study observations and caveats: Unshared clonotypes carried lower generation probabilities than those common to all four donors.

The clonotype comes from a man between 18 and 29 years old in good health. The chain recombines TRBV7-9 with TRBJ1-2; the match to TRBD1 covers 10 bases. The sample taken for sequencing was naive CD4+ T cells sorted from blood. The subset is: CD45RA+ positively selected. The CDR3 sequence is CASSLGQGAIYYGYTF. The CDR3 coding sequence is TGTGCCAGCAGCTTAGGACAGGGGGCTATCTACTATGGCTACACCTTC.